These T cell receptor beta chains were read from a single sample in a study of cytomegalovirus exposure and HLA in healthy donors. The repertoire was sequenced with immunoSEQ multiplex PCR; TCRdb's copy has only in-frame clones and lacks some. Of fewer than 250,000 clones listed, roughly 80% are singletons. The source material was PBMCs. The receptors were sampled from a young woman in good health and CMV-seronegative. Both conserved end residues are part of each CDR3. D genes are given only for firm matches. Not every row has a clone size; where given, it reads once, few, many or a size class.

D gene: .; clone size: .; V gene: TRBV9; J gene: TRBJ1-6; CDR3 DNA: TGTGCCAGCAGCCGGAGACAGGCCATCGGAGTGGATAATTCACCCCTCCACTTT; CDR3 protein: CASSRRQAIGVDNSPLHF
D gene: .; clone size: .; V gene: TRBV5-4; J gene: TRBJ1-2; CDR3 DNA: TGTGCCAGCCGAGAAGTCGGGGGATCCTATGGCTACACCTTC; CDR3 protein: CASREVGGSYGYTF
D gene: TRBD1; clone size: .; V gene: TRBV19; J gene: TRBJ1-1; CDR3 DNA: TGTGCCAGTAGTCCGCGGACAGGGGGCGAGGGCACTGAAGCTTTCTTT; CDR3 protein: CASSPRTGGEGTEAFF
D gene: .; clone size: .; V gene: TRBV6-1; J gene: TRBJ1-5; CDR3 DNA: TGTGCCAGCAGTGAATTGGTTGGGGGGAGCAATCAGCCCCAGCATTTT; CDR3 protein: CASSELVGGSNQPQHF
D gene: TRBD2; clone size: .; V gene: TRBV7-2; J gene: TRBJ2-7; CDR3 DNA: TGTGCCAGCAGCTCAGGAATAGGGCTAGCGGGAGGGTACGAGCAGTACTTC; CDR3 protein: CASSSGIGLAGGYEQYF
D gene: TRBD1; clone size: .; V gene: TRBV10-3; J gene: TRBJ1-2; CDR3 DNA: TGTGCCATACCGGGACAGGGAGCTTATGGCTACACCTTC; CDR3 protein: CAIPGQGAYGYTF
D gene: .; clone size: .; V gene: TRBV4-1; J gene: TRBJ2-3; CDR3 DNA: TGCGCCAGCAGCCAAGATCGACCAGGGGGCACAGATACGCAGTATTTT; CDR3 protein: CASSQDRPGGTDTQYF
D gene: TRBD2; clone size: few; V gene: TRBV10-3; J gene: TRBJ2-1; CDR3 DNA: TGTGCCATCAGTGAGTCTGGTCACAGCGGGATATACAATGAGCAGTTCTTC; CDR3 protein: CAISESGHSGIYNEQFF
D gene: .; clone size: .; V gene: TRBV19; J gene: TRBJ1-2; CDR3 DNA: TGTGCCAGTAGTATAGGCGGCGGTAACTATGGCTACACCTTC; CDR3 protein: CASSIGGGNYGYTF
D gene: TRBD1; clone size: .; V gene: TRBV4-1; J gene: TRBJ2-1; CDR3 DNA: TGCGCCAGCAGCCAAGATTTCTTCGGACAGGGGAGGAATGAGCAGTTCTTC; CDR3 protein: CASSQDFFGQGRNEQFF
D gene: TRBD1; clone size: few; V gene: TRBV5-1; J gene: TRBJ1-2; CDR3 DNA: TGCGCCAGCAGCTTCGGAGGGGGCGCTAGTGGCTACACCTTC; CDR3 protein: CASSFGGGASGYTF
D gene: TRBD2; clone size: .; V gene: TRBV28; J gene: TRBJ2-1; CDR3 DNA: TGTGCCAGCAGTTATAGCGGGAGCTCCTACAATGAGCAGTTCTTC; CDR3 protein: CASSYSGSSYNEQFF
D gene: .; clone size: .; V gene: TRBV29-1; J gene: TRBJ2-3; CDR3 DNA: TGCAGCGTTGATAAGGGGCTTAGGACAGATACGCAGTATTTT; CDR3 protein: CSVDKGLRTDTQYF
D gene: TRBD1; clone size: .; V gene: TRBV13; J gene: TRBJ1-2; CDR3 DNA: TGTGCCAGCAGTCCACAGGGGGCGGAGGGCTACACCTTC; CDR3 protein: CASSPQGAEGYTF
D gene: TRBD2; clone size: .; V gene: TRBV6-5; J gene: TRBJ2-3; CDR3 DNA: TGTGCCAGCAGTTACTCTCGGCGGGGGGGCGTAGATACGCAGTATTTT; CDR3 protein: CASSYSRRGGVDTQYF
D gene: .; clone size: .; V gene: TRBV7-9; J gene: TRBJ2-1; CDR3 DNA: TGTTCCAGCAGCCTCACAGCCAATGAGCAGTTCTTC; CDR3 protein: CSSSLTANEQFF
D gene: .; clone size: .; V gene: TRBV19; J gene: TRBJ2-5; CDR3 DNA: TGTGCCAGTAGTACCCCAGGGGGGCCCCAAGAGACCCAGTACTTC; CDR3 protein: CASSTPGGPQETQYF
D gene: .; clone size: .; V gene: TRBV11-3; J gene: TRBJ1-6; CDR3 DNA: TGTGCCAGCAGCTTCGGCGGGAAAAATTCACCCCTCCACTTT; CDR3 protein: CASSFGGKNSPLHF
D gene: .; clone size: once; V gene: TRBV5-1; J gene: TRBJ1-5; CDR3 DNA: TGCGCCAGCAGCTTGGGAGAGGGACAGCCCCAGCATTTT; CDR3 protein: CASSLGEGQPQHF
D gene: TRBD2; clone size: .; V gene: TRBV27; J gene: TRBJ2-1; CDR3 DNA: TGTGCCAGCAGTTTACTTGCGGGGGGGACTTCCTACAATGAGCAGTTCTTC; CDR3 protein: CASSLLAGGTSYNEQFF
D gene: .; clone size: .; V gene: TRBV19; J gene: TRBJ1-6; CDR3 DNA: TGTGCCAGGGACAAAGCGGGGCACGGGAGCTCCTATAATTCACCCCTCCACTTT; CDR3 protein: CARDKAGHGSSYNSPLHF
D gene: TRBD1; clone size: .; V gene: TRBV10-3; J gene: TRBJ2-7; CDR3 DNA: TGTGCCATCAGGCCCTCAGGGGGATCCTACGAGCAGTACTTC; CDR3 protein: CAIRPSGGSYEQYF
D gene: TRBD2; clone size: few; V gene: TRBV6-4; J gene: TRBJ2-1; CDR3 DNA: TGTGCCAGCAGCCGGGAGGTTGGGTACAATGAGCAGTTCTTC; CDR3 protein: CASSREVGYNEQFF
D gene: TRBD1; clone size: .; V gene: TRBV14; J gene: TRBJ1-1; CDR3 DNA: TGTGCCAGCAGCCAAGACATGACAGGGTACGCTCTTCGGAACACTGAAGCTTTCTTT; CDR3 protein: CASSQDMTGYALRNTEAFF
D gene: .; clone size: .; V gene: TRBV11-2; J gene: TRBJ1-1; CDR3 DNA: TGTGCCAGCAGCTTAGATCGGGGGGGAGAAGCTTTCTTT; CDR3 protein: CASSLDRGGEAFF
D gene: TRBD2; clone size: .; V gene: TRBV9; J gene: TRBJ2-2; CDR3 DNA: TGTGCCAGCAGCGTAGGCCCCCGGGGGGTTCAAACCGGGGAGCTGTTTTTT; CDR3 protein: CASSVGPRGVQTGELFF
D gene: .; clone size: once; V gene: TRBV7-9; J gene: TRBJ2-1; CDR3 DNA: TGTGCCAGCAGCTTAGCAGTTTCCTATGACAATGAGCAGTTCTTC; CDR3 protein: CASSLAVSYDNEQFF
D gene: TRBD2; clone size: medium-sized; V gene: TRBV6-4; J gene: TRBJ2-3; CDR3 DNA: TGTGCCAGCAGTGTCACTAGCGGGAGCACAGATACGCAGTATTTT; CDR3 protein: CASSVTSGSTDTQYF
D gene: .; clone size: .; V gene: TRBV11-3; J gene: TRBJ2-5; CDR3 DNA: TGTGCCAGCAGCCCCGGCGGGGACCAAGAGACCCAGTACTTC; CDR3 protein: CASSPGGDQETQYF
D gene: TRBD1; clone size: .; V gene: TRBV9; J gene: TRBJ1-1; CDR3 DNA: TGTGCCAGCATGTCCGGACAGGGTTTGGCCACTGAAGCTTTCTTT; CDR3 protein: CASMSGQGLATEAFF
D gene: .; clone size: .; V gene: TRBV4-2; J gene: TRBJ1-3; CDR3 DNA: TGTGCCAGCAGCCAAAGCCAGGGCGGCACCATATATTTT; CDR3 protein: CASSQSQGGTIYF
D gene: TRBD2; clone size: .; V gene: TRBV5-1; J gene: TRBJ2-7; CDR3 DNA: TGCGCCAGCAGCCCTAGCGGGATCCTATCCTACGAGCAGTACTTC; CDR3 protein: CASSPSGILSYEQYF
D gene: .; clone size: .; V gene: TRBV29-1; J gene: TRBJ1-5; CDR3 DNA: TGCAGCGTTGGTGTGGGGACTTCGGGCAATCAGCCCCAGCATTTT; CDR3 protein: CSVGVGTSGNQPQHF
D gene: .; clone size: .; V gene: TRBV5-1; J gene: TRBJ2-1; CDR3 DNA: TGCGCCAGCAGCCCGGCGGGACAGAGCGGTGACTACAATGAGCAGTTCTTC; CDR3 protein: CASSPAGQSGDYNEQFF
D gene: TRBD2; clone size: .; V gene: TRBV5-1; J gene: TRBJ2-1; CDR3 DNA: TGCGCCAGCAGCGGGACTAGCGGGGGCCTCGTAGAGCAGTTCTTC; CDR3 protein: CASSGTSGGLVEQFF
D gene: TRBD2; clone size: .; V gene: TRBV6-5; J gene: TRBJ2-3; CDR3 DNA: TGTGCCAGCAGTATCACTAGCGGGAGTTCAGATACGCAGTATTTT; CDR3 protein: CASSITSGSSDTQYF
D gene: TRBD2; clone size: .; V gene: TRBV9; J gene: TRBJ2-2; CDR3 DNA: TGTGCCAGCAGCGTAGGTGGGACTAGCCCGACCGGGGAGCTGTTTTTT; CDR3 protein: CASSVGGTSPTGELFF
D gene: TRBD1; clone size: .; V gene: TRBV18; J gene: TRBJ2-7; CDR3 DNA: TGTGCCAGCTCACCAGTGACAGGGAGTTATTACGAGCAGTACTTC; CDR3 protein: CASSPVTGSYYEQYF
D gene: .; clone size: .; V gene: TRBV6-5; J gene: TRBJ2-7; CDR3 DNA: TGTGCCAGCAGTTACTCGGGGCCGGGGGTGTACGAGCAGTACTTC; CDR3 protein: CASSYSGPGVYEQYF
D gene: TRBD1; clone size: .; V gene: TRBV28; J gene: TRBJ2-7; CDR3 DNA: TGTGCCAGCAGTTTATTGCCGGGACAGGGGGCCTCCTACGAGCAGTACTTC; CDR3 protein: CASSLLPGQGASYEQYF
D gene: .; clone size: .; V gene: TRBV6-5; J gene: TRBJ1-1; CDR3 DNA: TGTGCCAGCAGCCCCCGAGGTCTAAGCCACACTGAAGCTTTCTTT; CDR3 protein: CASSPRGLSHTEAFF
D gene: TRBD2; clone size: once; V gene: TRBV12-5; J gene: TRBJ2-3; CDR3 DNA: TGTGCTAGTGGTTTGGTACTGGGGACTAGAACTAGCACAGATACGCAGTATTTT; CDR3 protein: CASGLVLGTRTSTDTQYF